This TCR beta chain came from a study of blood T cell repertoires in COVID-19. Whole-study context: Whether acute or convalescent, the COVID-19 samples came from the United States, Italy and Spain. T cells, B-cell-depleted T cells, or PBMCs supplied cDNA or gDNA.

The germline V gene has CDR1 SGHKS and CDR2 YYEKEE (reference sequence). The CDR3 spans 13 residues. The germline V and J ends were trimmed by 4 bases and 0 bases, with 7 bases remaining between them. Study processing details: Researchers report that nucleated cell counts were estimated from reference gene primer amplification. The assay was immunoSEQ multiplex PCR, and TCRdb's table has in-frame clones only and misses some. That table furnishes V, J and clone size, whereas the DNA furnished D and trimming. The data contain over 150,000 clones, approximately 88% of them singletons. The sequence was obtained from a woman aged 55 to 70 with acute or convalescent COVID-19. This rearrangement joins TRBV5-5 to TRBJ1-1; D is uncertain. The source material was peripheral blood. CDR3 protein: CASSPVVNTEAFF. CDR3 nucleotides: TGTGCCAGCAGCCCTGTCGTGAACACTGAAGCTTTCTTT.